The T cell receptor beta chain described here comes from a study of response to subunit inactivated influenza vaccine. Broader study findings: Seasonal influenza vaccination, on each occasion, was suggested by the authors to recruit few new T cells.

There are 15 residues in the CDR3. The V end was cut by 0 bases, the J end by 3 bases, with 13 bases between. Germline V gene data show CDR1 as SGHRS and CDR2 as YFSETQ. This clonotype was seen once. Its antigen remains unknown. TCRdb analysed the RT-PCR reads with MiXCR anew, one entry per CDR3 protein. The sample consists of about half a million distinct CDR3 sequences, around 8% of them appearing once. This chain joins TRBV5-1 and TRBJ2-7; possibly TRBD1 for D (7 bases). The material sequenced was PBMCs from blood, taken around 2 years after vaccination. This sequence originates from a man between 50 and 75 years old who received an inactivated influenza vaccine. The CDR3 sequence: CASSLGQGGGYEQYF. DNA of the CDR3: TGCGCCAGCAGCTTGGGGCAGGGGGGAGGCTACGAGCAGTACTTC.